These T cell receptor beta chains were read from a single sample in a study of identical twins. TCRdb re-called the 5' RACE reads with MiXCR, one entry per CDR3 protein. The sample shows about 530,000 distinct CDR3 sequences, under 25% of them seen only once. These data are also associated with another study on yellow fever vaccine responses in identical twins.

Specimen: CD4+ T cells sorted from blood. The receptors originated from a young woman in good health. The CDR3 runs from the conserved cysteine through the conserved F or W. The order of the fields is clone size, V gene, J gene, CDR3 length, D gene, CDR3 protein, CDR3 DNA. A D gene is named only where the DNA matches it firmly. Size tells how often a clone was seen (once, few, many) or the class of an expanded clone, and some rows leave it out.

abundance: .
v_gene: TRBV10-3
j_gene: TRBJ2-3
len: 14
d_gene: .
CDR3aa: CAISSEGYTDTQYF
CDR3nt: TGTGCCATATCGTCTGAGGGATACACAGATACGCAGTATTTT

abundance: .
v_gene: TRBV13
j_gene: TRBJ2-7
len: 13
d_gene: .
CDR3aa: CASGAGDSYEQYF
CDR3nt: TGTGCCAGCGGAGCAGGGGACTCCTACGAGCAGTACTTC

abundance: .
v_gene: TRBV11-2
j_gene: TRBJ2-5
len: 15
d_gene: .
CDR3aa: CASSLDLGSQETQYF
CDR3nt: TGTGCCAGCAGCTTAGACCTGGGGAGCCAAGAGACCCAGTACTTC

abundance: .
v_gene: TRBV28
j_gene: TRBJ2-5
len: 16
d_gene: .
CDR3aa: CASSPKWGQRGETQYF
CDR3nt: TGTGCCAGCAGCCCCAAGTGGGGCCAAAGAGGGGAGACCCAGTACTTC

abundance: .
v_gene: TRBV3-1
j_gene: TRBJ2-1
len: 16
d_gene: TRBD2
CDR3aa: CASSQQPGLAMNEQFF
CDR3nt: TGTGCCAGCAGCCAACAACCGGGACTAGCGATGAATGAGCAGTTCTTC

abundance: .
v_gene: TRBV29-1
j_gene: TRBJ2-5
len: 17
d_gene: TRBD2
CDR3aa: CSVPGGGGTRLRETQYF
CDR3nt: TGCAGCGTCCCCGGGGGTGGAGGGACTAGATTACGGGAGACCCAGTACTTC

abundance: .
v_gene: TRBV6-1
j_gene: TRBJ2-6
len: 15
d_gene: .
CDR3aa: CASMGLYSGANVLTF
CDR3nt: TGTGCCAGTATGGGACTCTACTCTGGGGCCAACGTCCTGACTTTC

abundance: .
v_gene: TRBV7-7
j_gene: TRBJ2-1
len: 15
d_gene: TRBD2
CDR3aa: CASSTRLAHNNEQFF
CDR3nt: TGTGCCAGCAGCACCCGACTAGCCCACAACAATGAGCAGTTCTTC

abundance: few
v_gene: TRBV12-3/TRBV12-4
j_gene: TRBJ2-1
len: 12
d_gene: TRBD1
CDR3aa: CASSYRGNEQFF
CDR3nt: TGTGCCAGCAGCTACAGGGGAAATGAGCAGTTCTTC

abundance: few
v_gene: TRBV10-3
j_gene: TRBJ2-7
len: 13
d_gene: TRBD1
CDR3aa: CAISEDRSYEQYF
CDR3nt: TGTGCCATCAGCGAGGACAGGAGCTACGAGCAGTACTTC

abundance: .
v_gene: TRBV10-3
j_gene: TRBJ2-5
len: 16
d_gene: .
CDR3aa: CAISHGRGTSQETQYF
CDR3nt: TGTGCCATCAGTCACGGCAGGGGGACTTCCCAAGAGACCCAGTACTTC

abundance: few
v_gene: TRBV6-5
j_gene: TRBJ1-1
len: 15
d_gene: .
CDR3aa: CASSYTPGLVTEAFF
CDR3nt: TGTGCCAGCAGTTACACGCCTGGTTTGGTTACTGAAGCTTTCTTT

abundance: few
v_gene: TRBV5-1
j_gene: TRBJ2-1
len: 14
d_gene: .
CDR3aa: CASSPGRRGNEQFF
CDR3nt: TGCGCCAGCAGCCCCGGACGTAGAGGCAATGAGCAGTTCTTC

abundance: .
v_gene: TRBV4-2
j_gene: TRBJ2-1
len: 16
d_gene: TRBD2
CDR3aa: CASSQDRGGGRNEQFF
CDR3nt: TGTGCCAGCAGCCAAGATCGGGGCGGGGGGAGAAATGAGCAGTTCTTC

abundance: .
v_gene: TRBV6-1
j_gene: TRBJ1-4
len: 15
d_gene: .
CDR3aa: CASSHRGGTNEKLFF
CDR3nt: TGTGCCAGCAGCCATCGGGGAGGGACTAATGAAAAACTGTTTTTT

abundance: few
v_gene: TRBV12-3/TRBV12-4
j_gene: TRBJ2-3
len: 15
d_gene: .
CDR3aa: CATRGGRRISDTQYF
CDR3nt: TGTGCCACTAGGGGGGGGCGCAGGATCTCAGATACGCAGTATTTT

abundance: .
v_gene: TRBV20-1
j_gene: TRBJ1-5
len: 15
d_gene: .
CDR3aa: CSAHTYMRGNQPQHF
CDR3nt: TGCAGTGCTCATACTTACATGAGGGGCAATCAGCCCCAGCATTTT

abundance: .
v_gene: TRBV9
j_gene: TRBJ2-6
len: 14
d_gene: .
CDR3aa: CASSVDSGANVLTF
CDR3nt: TGTGCCAGCAGCGTAGACTCTGGGGCCAACGTCCTGACTTTC

abundance: few
v_gene: TRBV29-1
j_gene: TRBJ2-1
len: 14
d_gene: .
CDR3aa: CSGRTLTSYNEQFF
CDR3nt: TGCAGCGGGAGGACTCTGACCTCCTACAATGAGCAGTTCTTC

abundance: .
v_gene: TRBV3-1
j_gene: TRBJ2-1
len: 13
d_gene: TRBD1
CDR3aa: CASSQDPDRVQFF
CDR3nt: TGTGCCAGCAGCCAAGATCCGGACAGGGTGCAGTTCTTC

abundance: few
v_gene: TRBV28
j_gene: TRBJ2-7
len: 13
d_gene: .
CDR3aa: CASSSDSSYEQYF
CDR3nt: TGCGCCAGCAGTTCCGACAGTTCCTACGAGCAGTACTTC

abundance: .
v_gene: TRBV5-1
j_gene: TRBJ2-3
len: 15
d_gene: .
CDR3aa: CASSLGTLRTDTQYF
CDR3nt: TGCGCCAGCAGCTTGGGGACTCTCCGCACAGATACGCAGTATTTT